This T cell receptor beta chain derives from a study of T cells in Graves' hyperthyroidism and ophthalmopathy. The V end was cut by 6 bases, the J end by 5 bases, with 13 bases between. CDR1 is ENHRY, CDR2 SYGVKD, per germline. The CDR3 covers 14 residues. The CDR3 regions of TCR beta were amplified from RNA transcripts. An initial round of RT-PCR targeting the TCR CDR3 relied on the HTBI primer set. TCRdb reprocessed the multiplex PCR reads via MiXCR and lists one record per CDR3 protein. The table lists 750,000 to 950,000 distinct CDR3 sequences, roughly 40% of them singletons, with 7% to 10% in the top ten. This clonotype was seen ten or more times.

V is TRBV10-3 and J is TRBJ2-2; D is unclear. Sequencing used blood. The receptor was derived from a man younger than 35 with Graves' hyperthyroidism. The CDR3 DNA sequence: TGTGCCATCAGCGGCGATTCCGAAACCGGGGAGCTGTTTTTT. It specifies CAISGDSETGELFF.